This TCR beta chain was retrieved from a study of Ad26.COV2.S vaccination and SARS-CoV-2 variants. There are 14 residues in the CDR3. CDR1 and CDR2 (germline): SGHNT, YENEEA. The V and J ends lost 1 base and 4 bases respectively, with 8 bases between them. The sample holds one count of this clone. Described treatment: 19 received Ad26.COV2.S at low or high dose, single or two shots; about five received placebo; per-sample allocation not given. Specimens were obtained on day 63 following the first vaccine or placebo injection. The table came from immunoSEQ multiplex PCR; TCRdb's copy has only in-frame clones and leaves some out. The sample contains about 480,000 clones, around 85% of which appear only once.

The clonotype was recovered from a person aged 18-65 years who received the Ad26.COV2.S COVID-19 vaccine or a placebo. The rearrangement joins TRBV11-3 to TRBJ1-3; D call uncertain. Material: peripheral blood, obtained in a trial of Ad26.COV2.S vaccine versus placebo. This chain's CDR3 is CASSLGTGGNTIYF. CDR3 bases: TGTGCCAGCAGCTTAGGTACTGGAGGAAACACCATATATTTT.